This is a list of T cell receptor beta chains from one sample in a study of blood T cell repertoires in COVID-19. Sequenced by immunoSEQ multiplex PCR; TCRdb stores in-frame clones only, minus some. Here the sample spans roughly 220,000 clones, roughly 75% being singletons. The sequenced sample consisted of peripheral blood. These receptors all stem from a woman in her 70s with acute or convalescent COVID-19. CDR3s leave out the opening cysteine and the closing phenylalanine or tryptophan.

J: TRBJ2-3; V: TRBV10-3; CDR3: AISESAGDTQY
J: TRBJ1-1; V: TRBV7-8; CDR3: ASSLVFTGKGWF
J: TRBJ1-1; V: TRBV28; CDR3: ASSYVTGRGGRLLQHTEAF
J: TRBJ1-4; V: TRBV20-1; CDR3: SAPGAEKLF
J: TRBJ2-7; V: TRBV3-1/TRBV3-2; CDR3: ASSELAGDRHEQY
J: TRBJ2-3; V: TRBV28; CDR3: ASTLTGLATDTQY
J: TRBJ2-3; V: TRBV5-1; CDR3: ASSSLTSGRGDTQY
J: TRBJ1-3; V: TRBV7-2; CDR3: ASSLGLAGSGNTIY
J: TRBJ2-1; V: TRBV7-8; CDR3: ASSLPTGYYNEQF
J: TRBJ2-7; V: TRBV6-1; CDR3: ASSEPRTSGSGEQY
J: TRBJ2-2; V: TRBV10-3; CDR3: AISESGQGAKKDTGELF
J: TRBJ2-7; V: TRBV19; CDR3: ASSIDQGLAGAGEQY
J: TRBJ2-7; V: TRBV30; CDR3: AWNRGGGNSYEQY
J: TRBJ2-1; V: TRBV30; CDR3: AWEKGGHEQF
J: TRBJ1-3; V: TRBV24-1; CDR3: ATSDAQASGNTIY
J: TRBJ2-3; V: TRBV28; CDR3: ASNPTSGAPTDTQY
J: TRBJ2-5; V: TRBV5-4; CDR3: ASSIPSRSEETQY
J: TRBJ1-1; V: TRBV28; CDR3: ASSLAGATEAF
J: TRBJ1-2; V: TRBV25-1; CDR3: ASSEYRGGGYT
J: TRBJ2-5; V: TRBV7-2; CDR3: ASSLREETQY
J: TRBJ1-6; V: TRBV9; CDR3: ASSPDRGALH
J: TRBJ1-6; V: TRBV15; CDR3: ATSRDLQGLGSYNSPLH
J: TRBJ2-7; V: TRBV6-5; CDR3: ASWGLAGGLEQY
J: TRBJ2-1; V: TRBV2; CDR3: AGGKVGSNEQF
J: TRBJ2-7; V: TRBV14; CDR3: ASSQLQDPSYEQY
J: TRBJ2-3; V: TRBV7-9; CDR3: ASSLGGDGTDTQY
J: TRBJ2-7; V: TRBV5-1; CDR3: ASSLGGTGGPYEQY
J: TRBJ2-6; V: TRBV18; CDR3: ASSPPQGTPGANVLT
J: TRBJ2-3; V: TRBV19; CDR3: ASHPGGADTQY
J: TRBJ2-2; V: TRBV7-7; CDR3: ASSAPGTSGIANTGELF
J: TRBJ2-7; V: TRBV29-1; CDR3: SVGDSSYEQY
J: TRBJ2-7; V: TRBV5-1; CDR3: ASSLGQGSYEQY
J: TRBJ1-5; V: TRBV7-9; CDR3: ASSLGQGPQPQH
J: TRBJ1-1; V: TRBV9; CDR3: ASREFIETNTEAF
J: TRBJ1-2; V: TRBV29-1; CDR3: SVRTAANYGYT
J: TRBJ1-1; V: TRBV5-6; CDR3: ASSPPGHLNTEAF
J: TRBJ2-3; V: TRBV7-2; CDR3: ASFQSGLAGTDTQY
J: TRBJ1-4; V: TRBV28; CDR3: ASSSPSATNEKLF
J: TRBJ2-1; V: TRBV10-1; CDR3: ASSAGGQDSGNEQF
J: TRBJ1-5; V: TRBV27; CDR3: ASSLRTGGNQPQH
J: TRBJ2-7; V: TRBV6-5; CDR3: ASRQLAGGPHEQY
J: TRBJ2-7; V: TRBV4-1; CDR3: ASSQGGLATPGEQY
J: TRBJ2-5; V: TRBV4-1; CDR3: ASSSRLAGGSQETQY
J: TRBJ2-3; V: TRBV27; CDR3: ASSPQGTDTQY
J: TRBJ1-1; V: TRBV6-1; CDR3: ASSDREGSEAF
J: TRBJ2-7; V: TRBV28; CDR3: ASGSVERAPYEQY
J: TRBJ2-3; V: TRBV6-6; CDR3: ASSAAGLRADTQY
J: TRBJ1-4; V: TRBV29-1; CDR3: SVRGRGTEKLF
J: TRBJ1-6; V: TRBV18; CDR3: ASSGSGTRYSPLH
J: TRBJ1-6; V: TRBV4-1; CDR3: ASSQTWTGVTPLH
J: TRBJ1-5; V: TRBV19; CDR3: ASSDSFNQPQH
J: TRBJ2-7; V: TRBV7-2; CDR3: ASSFWAGNYEQY
J: TRBJ2-1; V: TRBV24-1; CDR3: ATSDFLAGGHNEQF
J: TRBJ1-6; V: TRBV3-1/TRBV3-2; CDR3: ASSQVAGNSPLH
J: TRBJ1-1; V: TRBV11-2; CDR3: ASSFRQGASSEAF
J: TRBJ2-1; V: TRBV2; CDR3: ASRWGTSGGYNEQF